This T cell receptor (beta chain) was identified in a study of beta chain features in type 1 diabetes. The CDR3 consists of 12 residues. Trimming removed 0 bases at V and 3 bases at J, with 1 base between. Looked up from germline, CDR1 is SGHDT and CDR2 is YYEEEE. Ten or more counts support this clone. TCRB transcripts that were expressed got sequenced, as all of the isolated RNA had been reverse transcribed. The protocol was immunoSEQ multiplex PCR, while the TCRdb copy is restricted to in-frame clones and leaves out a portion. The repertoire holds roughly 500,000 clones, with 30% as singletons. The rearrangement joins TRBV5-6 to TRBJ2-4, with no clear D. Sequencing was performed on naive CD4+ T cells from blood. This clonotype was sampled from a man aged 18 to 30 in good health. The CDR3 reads CASSLGKNIQYF. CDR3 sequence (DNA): TGTGCCAGCAGCTTGGGCAAAAACATTCAGTACTTC.